The 2 T cell receptor beta chains below all came from one sample that was sequenced in a study of blood T cell repertoires in COVID-19. Here immunoSEQ multiplex PCR was the method, and the copy in TCRdb shows in-frame clones only, minus some. The repertoire holds 350,000 to 400,000 clones, roughly 87% seen once, with 2.5% to 3% in the top ten. Sequencing used PBMCs or T cells enriched from blood (not recorded which). The receptors derive from a woman in her 30s who had recovered from COVID-19.

The J gene is TRBJ1-2, the V gene TRBV29-1, with TRBD1 matching 9 bases. The V segment lost 3 bases and the J segment 5 bases; nucleotides outside the gene matches: 4. CDR3 length: 13 amino acids. Germline V lookup: CDR1 SQVTM, CDR2 ANQGSEA. CDR3 DNA: TGCAGCGTTGACGACAGGGGGGAGTATGGCTACACCTTC. This translates into CSVDDRGEYGYTF.

The chain combines TRBV19 with TRBJ2-7; TRBD2 matches 8 bases. V shed 3 bases and J 4 bases; nucleotides not matched to a gene: 11. Looked up from germline, CDR1 is LNHDA and CDR2 is SQIVND (reference sequence). The length of the CDR3 is 16 residues. CDR3 protein: CASSMTPIAGIYEQYF. The CDR3 nucleotides read TGTGCCAGTAGTATGACACCCATAGCGGGAATATACGAGCAGTACTTC. Together with reference TRBV19 and TRBJ2-7, the CDR3 gives the full variable domain: DGGITQSPKYLFRKEGQNVTLSCEQNLNHDAMYWYRQDPGQGLRLIYYSQIVNDFQKGDIAEGYSVSREKKESFPLTVTSAQKNPTAFYLCASSMTPIAGIYEQYFGPGTRLTVT.